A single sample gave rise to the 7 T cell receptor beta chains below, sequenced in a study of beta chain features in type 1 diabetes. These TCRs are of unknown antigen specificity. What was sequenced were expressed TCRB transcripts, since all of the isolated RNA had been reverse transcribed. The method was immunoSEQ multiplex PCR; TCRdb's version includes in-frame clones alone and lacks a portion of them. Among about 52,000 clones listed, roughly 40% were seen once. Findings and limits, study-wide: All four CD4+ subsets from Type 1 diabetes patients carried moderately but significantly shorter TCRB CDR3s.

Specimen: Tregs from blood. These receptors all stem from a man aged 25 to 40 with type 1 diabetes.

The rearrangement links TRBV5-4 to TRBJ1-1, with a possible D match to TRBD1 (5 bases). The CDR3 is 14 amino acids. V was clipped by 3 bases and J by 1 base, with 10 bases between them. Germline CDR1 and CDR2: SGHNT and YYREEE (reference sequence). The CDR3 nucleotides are TGTGCCAGCAGCTGGGGGGGACGGAACACTGAAGCTTTCTTT. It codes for CASSWGGRNTEAFF. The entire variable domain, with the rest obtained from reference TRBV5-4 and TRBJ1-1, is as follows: ETGVTQSPTHLIKTRGQQVTLRCSSQSGHNTVSWYQQALGQGPQFIFQYYREEENGRGNFPPRFSGLQFPNYSSELNVNALELDDSALYLCASSWGGRNTEAFFGQGTRLTVV.

The CDR3, as DNA: TGTGCCAGCAGCAGACAGGGCTTGGGGCCCTACGAGCAGTACTTC. Translated, it gives CASSRQGLGPYEQYF. This chain uses TRBV2 with TRBJ2-7; 7 bases map to TRBD1. CDR1 is SNHLY, CDR2 FYNNEI, per germline. This CDR3 spans 15 amino acids. Unmatched junction bases numbered 10, after V lost 6 bases and J lost 2 bases.

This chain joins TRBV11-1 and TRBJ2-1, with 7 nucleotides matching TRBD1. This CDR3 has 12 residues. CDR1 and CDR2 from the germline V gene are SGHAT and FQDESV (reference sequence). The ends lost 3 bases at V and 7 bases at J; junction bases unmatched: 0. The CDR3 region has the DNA TGTGCCAGCAGCTTCAGGGGGAATGAGCAGTTCTTC. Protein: CASSFRGNEQFF.

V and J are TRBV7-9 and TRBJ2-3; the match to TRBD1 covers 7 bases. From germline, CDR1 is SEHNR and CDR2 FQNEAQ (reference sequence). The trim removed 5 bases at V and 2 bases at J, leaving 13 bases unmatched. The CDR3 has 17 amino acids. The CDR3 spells CASSPPVYRGDTDTQYF. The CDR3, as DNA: TGTGCCAGCAGCCCCCCGGTCTACAGGGGAGACACAGATACGCAGTATTTT. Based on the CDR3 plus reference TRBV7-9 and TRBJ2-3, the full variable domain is DTGVSQNPRHKITKRGQNVTFRCDPISEHNRLYWYRQTLGQGPEFLTYFQNEAQLEKSRLLSDRFSAERPKGSFSTLEIQRTEQGDSAMYLCASSPPVYRGDTDTQYFGPGTRLTVL.

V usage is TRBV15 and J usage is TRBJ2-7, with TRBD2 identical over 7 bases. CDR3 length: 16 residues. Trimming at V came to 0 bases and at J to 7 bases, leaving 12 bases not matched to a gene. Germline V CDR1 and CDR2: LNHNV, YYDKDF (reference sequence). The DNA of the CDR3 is TGTGCCACCAGCAGAGAGGGAGGGAGGTCCCTCCGGGAGCAGTACTTC. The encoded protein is CATSREGGRSLREQYF.

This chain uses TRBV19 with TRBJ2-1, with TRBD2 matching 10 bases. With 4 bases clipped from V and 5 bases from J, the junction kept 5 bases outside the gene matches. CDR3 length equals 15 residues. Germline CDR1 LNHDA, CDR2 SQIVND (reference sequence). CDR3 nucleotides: TGTGCCAGTAGTACCCAACTAGCGGGAAACAATGAGCAGTTCTTC. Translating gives CASSTQLAGNNEQFF.

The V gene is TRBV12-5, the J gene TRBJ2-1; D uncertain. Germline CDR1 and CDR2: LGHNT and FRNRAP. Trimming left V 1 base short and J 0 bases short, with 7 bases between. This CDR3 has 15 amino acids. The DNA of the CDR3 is TGTGCTAGTGGTTTGGGTGCGAGCTCCTACAATGAGCAGTTCTTC. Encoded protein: CASGLGASSYNEQFF.